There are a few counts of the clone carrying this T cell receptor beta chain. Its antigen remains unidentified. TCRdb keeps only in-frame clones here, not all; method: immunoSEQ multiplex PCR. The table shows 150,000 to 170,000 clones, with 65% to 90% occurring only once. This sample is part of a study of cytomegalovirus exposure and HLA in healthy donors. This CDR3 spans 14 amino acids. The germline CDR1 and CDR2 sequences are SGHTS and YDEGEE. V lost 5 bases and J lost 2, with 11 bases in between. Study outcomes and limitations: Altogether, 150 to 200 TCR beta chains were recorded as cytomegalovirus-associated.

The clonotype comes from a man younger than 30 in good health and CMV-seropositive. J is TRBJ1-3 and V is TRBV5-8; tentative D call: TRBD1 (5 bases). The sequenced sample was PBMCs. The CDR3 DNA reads TGTGCCAGCAGACCAGGGAGGGCTGGAAACACCATATATTTT. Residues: CASRPGRAGNTIYF.